Listed below are T cell receptor beta chains from one sample, sequenced in a study of cytomegalovirus exposure and HLA in healthy donors. Data came from immunoSEQ multiplex PCR; TCRdb stores just in-frame clones and leaves some out. The table has 100,000 or so clones, just over 75% seen once. The sequenced sample was PBMCs. The source is a man between 40 and 49 years old in good health and CMV-seropositive. The CDR3 runs from the conserved cysteine through the conserved F or W. The D gene is left open where the match is weak. A clone size is listed for some rows: how often the clone was seen (once, few, many), or a class if it is expanded.

clone_size	v_call	j_call	d_call	cdr3_aa	cdr3_nt
.	TRBV7-8	TRBJ1-5	TRBD1	CASSPPLGQGGQPQHF	TGTGCCAGCAGCCCCCCCCTGGGACAGGGTGGGCAGCCCCAGCATTTT
once	TRBV7-9	TRBJ2-7	TRBD1	CASSRDRGPDEQYF	TGTGCCAGCAGCCGGGACAGGGGGCCGGACGAGCAGTACTTC
.	TRBV18	TRBJ2-3	TRBD1	CASSRDRRDTQYF	TGTGCCAGCTCACGGGACAGAAGAGATACGCAGTATTTT
.	TRBV7-9	TRBJ1-2	.	CASTRASSSGNYGYTF	TGTGCCAGCACGCGCGCATCTAGCAGCGGGAACTATGGCTACACCTTC
.	TRBV7-2	TRBJ2-1	.	CASSSSRSGGEQFF	TGTGCCAGCAGCTCCTCGAGATCCGGGGGAGAGCAGTTCTTC
few	TRBV4-3	TRBJ1-2	.	CASSPGQLSNYGYTF	TGCGCCAGCAGCCCCGGACAGCTTTCTAACTATGGCTACACCTTC
.	TRBV19	TRBJ2-3	.	CASSIGLGWDTQYF	TGTGCCAGTAGTATAGGACTAGGGTGGGATACGCAGTATTTT
.	TRBV27	TRBJ2-7	.	CASKMTGALYEQYF	TGTGCCAGCAAGATGACAGGTGCCCTCTACGAGCAGTACTTC
.	TRBV11-3	TRBJ2-1	.	CASTRGDFTYNEQFF	TGTGCCAGCACCAGGGGGGACTTTACCTACAATGAGCAGTTCTTC
.	TRBV7-2	TRBJ2-1	TRBD1	CASSSTRDRANEQFF	TGTGCCAGCAGCTCGACCCGGGACAGGGCAAATGAGCAGTTCTTC
.	TRBV15	TRBJ2-7	TRBD1	CATRAGGSSYEQYF	TGTGCCACCAGGGCAGGGGGCAGCTCCTACGAGCAGTACTTC
.	TRBV6-6	TRBJ2-1	.	CASSVSNREQFF	TGTGCCAGCAGTGTGAGTAATCGTGAGCAGTTCTTC
.	TRBV7-2	TRBJ2-3	.	CASSQRTSTDTQYF	TGTGCCAGCAGCCAACGGACTAGCACAGATACGCAGTATTTT
.	TRBV19	TRBJ1-2	.	CASTPAVNYGYTF	TGTGCCAGTACGCCGGCGGTTAACTATGGCTACACCTTC
.	TRBV19	TRBJ2-7	TRBD1	CASSIGRGLYEQYF	TGTGCCAGTAGTATTGGCAGGGGGCTTTACGAGCAGTACTTC
.	TRBV27	TRBJ2-7	TRBD1	CASAGTGTYEQYF	TGTGCCAGCGCCGGGACAGGGACCTACGAGCAGTACTTC
.	TRBV10-1	TRBJ2-2	.	CASSDGSGFTGELFF	TGCGCCAGCAGTGATGGGAGCGGCTTCACCGGGGAGCTGTTTTTT
.	TRBV4-1	TRBJ2-3	.	CASSSRQGGDTQYF	TGCGCCAGCAGTTCGCGACAGGGAGGCGATACGCAGTATTTT
.	TRBV7-3	TRBJ1-1	.	CASSPPGGWNTEAFF	TGTGCCAGCAGCCCGCCCGGGGGTTGGAACACTGAAGCTTTCTTT
.	TRBV25-1	TRBJ2-7	.	CASSEMGANYEQYF	TGTGCCAGCAGTGAAATGGGGGCAAACTACGAGCAGTACTTC
.	TRBV15	TRBJ1-4	.	CATSPGQTLNEKLFF	TGTGCCACCAGCCCCGGACAGACTCTTAATGAAAAACTGTTTTTT
.	TRBV4-3	TRBJ2-1	.	CASSQAPGSSYNEQFF	TGCGCCAGCAGCCAAGCTCCCGGGAGCTCCTACAATGAGCAGTTCTTC
.	TRBV28	TRBJ1-2	.	CASSGTRGDGYTF	TGTGCCAGCAGTGGGACGCGGGGCGATGGCTACACCTTC
.	TRBV28	TRBJ2-5	TRBD1	CASSPWTGEETQYF	TGTGCCAGCAGTCCCTGGACAGGGGAAGAGACCCAGTACTTC
.	TRBV6-1	TRBJ2-2	.	CASSVANSHTGELFF	TGTGCCAGCTCAGTAGCCAACTCACACACCGGGGAGCTGTTTTTT
few	TRBV30	TRBJ1-1	.	CAWSRDINTEAFF	TGTGCCTGGAGCCGGGACATTAACACTGAAGCTTTCTTT
few	TRBV6-5	TRBJ2-1	TRBD2	CASSYQGGRASEQFF	TGTGCCAGCAGTTACCAAGGCGGGAGGGCCTCTGAGCAGTTCTTC
few	TRBV12-5	TRBJ2-3	TRBD2	CASGASGGTDTQYF	TGTGCTAGTGGTGCTAGCGGGGGGACAGATACGCAGTATTTT